This entry lists 5 T cell receptor beta chains sequenced from one sample in a study of T cell changes during pregnancy in multiple sclerosis. TCRdb keeps only in-frame clones here, not all; method: immunoSEQ multiplex PCR. The sample gives 38,000 or so clones, 90% of which show up once; approximately 0.52% is in the top ten. The sample was CD4+ T cells from peripheral blood mononuclear cells, taken in the second trimester of pregnancy. These TCRs come from a female donor with multiple sclerosis, enrolled in a pregnancy study.

The chain links TRBV2 to TRBJ2-3, with 12 bases identical to TRBD2. The CDR3 spans 16 residues. CDR1 is SNHLY, CDR2 FYNNEI, per germline. V was clipped by 4 bases and J by 8 bases; unmatched bases: 10. CDR3 coding DNA: TGTGCCAGCAGTGCCGGACTAGCGGGACCGACGGGTACGCAGTATTTT. It translates to CASSAGLAGPTGTQYF.

In nucleotides, the CDR3 is TGTGCCACCAGCCACGGACAGGGGAGAGCCAACGTCCTGACTTTC. This gives the protein CATSHGQGRANVLTF. This chain uses TRBV15 with TRBJ2-6; 9 nucleotides match TRBD1. V lost 5 bases to trimming and J lost 7 bases; unmatched junction nucleotides: 6. Per the germline V gene, CDR1 is LNHNV and CDR2 is YYDKDF (reference sequence). The CDR3 spans 15 residues.

The chain carries TRBV5-1 and TRBJ1-4; 9 bases are shared with TRBD1. The CDR3 spans 15 residues. Germline lookup yields CDR1 SGHRS and CDR2 YFSETQ. V lost 4 bases to trimming and J lost 8 bases; unmatched junction nucleotides: 9. This CDR3 reads CASSAWDRVKEKLFF. The CDR3 region has the DNA TGCGCCAGCAGCGCCTGGGACAGGGTTAAAGAAAAACTGTTTTTT.

V gene TRBV7-3 combines with J gene TRBJ2-7, with 7 bases that match TRBD1. The CDR3 is 14 amino acids. Per the germline V gene, CDR1 is SGHTA and CDR2 is FQGTGA. Unmatched junction bases numbered 7, after V lost 5 bases and J lost 3 bases. The CDR3 sequence: CASSHGQADYEQYF. The CDR3 DNA reads as TGTGCCAGCAGCCATGGACAGGCGGACTACGAGCAGTACTTC.

The V call is TRBV27, the J call TRBJ2-1, with 7 bases aligning to TRBD1. Trimming at V came to 0 bases and at J to 4 bases, leaving 3 bases not matched to a gene. CDR3 length: 15 amino acids. CDR1 and CDR2 from the germline V gene are MNHEY and SMNVEV (reference sequence). The CDR3 region has the DNA TGTGCCAGCAGTTTATCCTCGGGACAGTACAATGAGCAGTTCTTC. Protein sequence: CASSLSSGQYNEQFF.